Listed below are T cell receptor beta chains from one sample, sequenced in a study of T cells in Graves' hyperthyroidism and ophthalmopathy. Each CDR3 protein gets one entry after TCRdb re-called the multiplex PCR reads with MiXCR. Of over 250,000 distinct CDR3 sequences listed, over 15% are singletons. Sequenced sample: blood. The receptors stem from a woman aged 55 to 70 with Graves' ophthalmopathy. The conserved cysteine and the conserved F or W are not part of the CDR3 here. The order of the fields is V gene, J gene, CDR3 protein.

>TRBV2|TRBJ1-5
ASSESPGAGNQPQH
>TRBV3-1|TRBJ1-1
ASSQVGTAEAF
>TRBV9|TRBJ1-4
ASSSRDRVREKLF
>TRBV6-6|TRBJ1-1
ASSYSRSDTEAF
>TRBV13|TRBJ1-1
ASTTVGENTEAF
>TRBV5-4|TRBJ2-1
ASSRPDLNEQF
>TRBV7-9|TRBJ1-1
ASSSLDGEKRTEAF
>TRBV20-1|TRBJ2-5
SASPLGSYQETQY
>TRBV29-1|TRBJ2-5
SVAGPSQETQY
>TRBV6-1|TRBJ1-5
ASRRWGNNQPQH
>TRBV12-3/TRBV12-4|TRBJ1-3
ASSRGGNTIY
>TRBV28|TRBJ1-1
ATQGQQNTEAF
>TRBV9|TRBJ1-3
ASSVGLGGLSGNTIY
>TRBV19|TRBJ2-3
ASSTGQKQY
>TRBV27|TRBJ1-4
ASSPFDSLNNEKLF
>TRBV20-1|TRBJ1-5
SVLQGPYSNQPQH
>TRBV29-1|TRBJ1-2
SAPEGRSYGYT
>TRBV28|TRBJ1-5
ASTVYPGASQPQH
>TRBV7-2|TRBJ2-2
ASSSGQPNTGELF
>TRBV4-1|TRBJ2-5
ASSQVGLVKETQY
>TRBV11-2|TRBJ1-3
ASSFGQGSGNTIY
>TRBV29-1|TRBJ2-5
SVSWGLGETQY
>TRBV5-1|TRBJ1-6
ASSPLGDNNSPLH
>TRBV20-1|TRBJ1-4
SALDRVEEKLF
>TRBV6-1|TRBJ1-3
ASSRQKSSGNTIY
>TRBV20-1|TRBJ2-3
SARDFRLAGGPDTQY
>TRBV4-3|TRBJ2-3
ASQGGGPTDTQY
>TRBV7-9|TRBJ1-5
ASSPPGNSNQPQH
>TRBV5-1|TRBJ1-2
ASSSSSYGYT
>TRBV5-1|TRBJ2-7
ASSLTGTDFYEQY
>TRBV4-1|TRBJ2-4
ASSQEVGQGLAKNIQY
>TRBV20-1|TRBJ1-1
SAPDSVKSGAAF
>TRBV30|TRBJ2-5
AWSLGRAWGTQY
>TRBV7-2|TRBJ2-7
ASSLGGTAYEQY
>TRBV10-3|TRBJ2-5
ATSPETQY
>TRBV6-2/TRBV6-3|TRBJ2-7
ASSYSYYEQY
>TRBV12-3/TRBV12-4|TRBJ2-1
ASKVDARDNEQF